Listed below are T cell receptor beta chains from one sample, sequenced in a study of blood T cell repertoires in COVID-19. Some clones are missing from TCRdb's copy, which holds only in-frame ones; the method was immunoSEQ multiplex PCR. The top ten clones hold 2.2% of a sample with approximately 140,000 clones, roughly 84% of them seen once. The sequenced sample consisted of peripheral blood. The receptors originated from a man between 65 and 85 years old with acute or convalescent COVID-19. The CDR3 runs from the conserved cysteine through the conserved F or W. Fields, in order: D gene, J gene, clone size, V gene, CDR3 DNA, CDR3 protein. A D gene is named only where the DNA matches it firmly. Where a row states a size, it is once, few, many or the class of an expanded clone; other rows omit it.

. | TRBJ2-1 | . | TRBV7-3 | TGTGCCAGCAGCCCCCGTTTAGGGGAGGCGAGTGAGCAGTTCTTC | CASSPRLGEASEQFF
TRBD2 | TRBJ2-7 | few | TRBV15 | TGTGCCACCAGCACTGGACTAGCGGGATCCTACGAGCAGTACTTC | CATSTGLAGSYEQYF
TRBD1 | TRBJ1-5 | . | TRBV3-1/TRBV3-2 | TGTGCCAGCAGCCTAACCGGACAGGGGTGGCAGCCCCAGCATTTT | CASSLTGQGWQPQHF
TRBD2 | TRBJ2-1 | . | TRBV6-4 | TGTGCCAGCAGTGACTCGGCGGCGGGGACTAACCGGGATGAGCAGTTCTTC | CASSDSAAGTNRDEQFF
. | TRBJ1-1 | . | TRBV5-4 | TGTGCCAGCAGCCCCAAGGTCGGGGGGAACACTGAAGCTTTCTTT | CASSPKVGGNTEAFF
TRBD2 | TRBJ2-1 | . | TRBV6-4 | TGTGCCAGCAGCCTCCTAGCGGGGGGGCACAATGAGCAGTTCTTC | CASSLLAGGHNEQFF
. | TRBJ2-5 | . | TRBV3-1/TRBV3-2 | TGTGCCAGCAGCCAAGAGGGGGCAGGGGTGATCGAGACCCAGTACTTC | CASSQEGAGVIETQYF
. | TRBJ1-5 | . | TRBV6-2/TRBV6-3 | TGTGCCAGCAGTGACACAATTTACAATCAGCCCCAGCATTTT | CASSDTIYNQPQHF
TRBD2 | TRBJ2-5 | . | TRBV28 | TGTGCCAGCAGTTTACGGCGGGGGGACTCTCGGGAGACCCAGTACTTC | CASSLRRGDSRETQYF
TRBD1 | TRBJ2-5 | . | TRBV7-9 | TGTGCCAGCACCCCAGGGGACAGACAAGAGACCCAGTACTTC | CASTPGDRQETQYF
TRBD2 | TRBJ2-1 | . | TRBV27 | TGTGCCAGCAGCCCCCGCGGGAGGCCCTACAATGAGCAGTTCTTC | CASSPRGRPYNEQFF
TRBD2 | TRBJ2-5 | . | TRBV3-1/TRBV3-2 | TGTGCCAGCAGCCCCGGTCGAGCGGGGAGCTACCAAGAGACCCAGTACTTC | CASSPGRAGSYQETQYF
. | TRBJ1-2 | . | TRBV7-3 | TGTGCCAGCAGCTTAGGGGCAGGGGTGGAAGGCTACACCTTC | CASSLGAGVEGYTF
. | TRBJ1-2 | . | TRBV3-1/TRBV3-2 | TGTGCCAGCAGCCAGGCACAGGGAGACTATGGCTACACCTTC | CASSQAQGDYGYTF
TRBD1 | TRBJ1-5 | once | TRBV19 | TGTGCCAGTAGTTTGGCAGGGGGGAATCAGCCCCAGCATTTT | CASSLAGGNQPQHF
TRBD1 | TRBJ2-5 | . | TRBV6-5 | TGTGCCAGCAGGTGGGACAGCAACCAAGAGACCCAGTACTTC | CASRWDSNQETQYF
TRBD1 | TRBJ2-1 | . | TRBV6-6 | TGTGCCAGCAGTTACCGCGACAGGGGATACAATGAGCAGTTCTTC | CASSYRDRGYNEQFF
TRBD1 | TRBJ1-4 | . | TRBV5-1 | TGCGCCAGCAGCCCACGGGACAGGCGGAATGAAAAACTGTTTTTT | CASSPRDRRNEKLFF
TRBD2 | TRBJ2-1 | . | TRBV2 | TGTGCCAGCAGGCGGGGGAGCTCCTACAATGAGCAGTTCTTC | CASRRGSSYNEQFF
. | TRBJ1-2 | once | TRBV28 | TGTGCCAGCAGTTTACAGGAAAGTCCTCATGGCTACACCTTC | CASSLQESPHGYTF
TRBD1 | TRBJ2-1 | . | TRBV27 | TGTGCCAGCAGCCGCGAACAGGGGGCGAATGAGCAGTTCTTC | CASSREQGANEQFF
TRBD2 | TRBJ2-3 | . | TRBV6-1 | TGTGCCAGCAGTGAAGCCGGGGGGGAAGTAGATACGCAGTATTTT | CASSEAGGEVDTQYF
TRBD2 | TRBJ2-1 | few | TRBV3-1/TRBV3-2 | TGTGCCAGCAGCCCATTACTCGGACTAGCGGGAGGGAAACCCTACAATGAGCAGTTCTTC | CASSPLLGLAGGKPYNEQFF
. | TRBJ2-3 | . | TRBV7-2 | TGTGCCAGCAGCCTAAAGGCTGGCGGCGCAGATACGCAGTATTTT | CASSLKAGGADTQYF
. | TRBJ2-2 | . | TRBV7-2 | TGTGCCAGCAGCCACGGAACGCGGACCGGGGAGCTGTTTTTT | CASSHGTRTGELFF
. | TRBJ2-7 | . | TRBV6-6 | TGTGCCAGCAGTCGCCCGGAGGGATTCAGCTACGAGCAGTACTTC | CASSRPEGFSYEQYF
TRBD1 | TRBJ2-5 | . | TRBV19 | TGTGCCAGTAGTATGACAGGGGACGGGGAGACCCAGTACTTC | CASSMTGDGETQYF
. | TRBJ2-7 | . | TRBV5-1 | TGCGCCAGCAGCTCCAGCCCAGGCTCCTACGAGCAGTACTTC | CASSSSPGSYEQYF
. | TRBJ1-3 | . | TRBV3-1/TRBV3-2 | TGTGCCAGCAGCCAAGCCCCGGGGAGCACCATATATTTT | CASSQAPGSTIYF
TRBD1 | TRBJ1-6 | . | TRBV7-2 | TGTGCCAGCAGCTTAGGACAGGGAAACGGTTCACCCCTCCACTTT | CASSLGQGNGSPLHF
TRBD1 | TRBJ1-3 | . | TRBV5-1 | TGCGCCAGCAGCGAGGGGGCCTTGGGAAACACCATATATTTT | CASSEGALGNTIYF
. | TRBJ2-3 | . | TRBV7-6 | TGTGCCAGCAGCCCGCGAACGGTTAGCACAGATACGCAGTATTTT | CASSPRTVSTDTQYF
TRBD2 | TRBJ2-2 | . | TRBV3-1/TRBV3-2 | TGTGCCAGCAGCCTCCCGGGAGGGACCGGGGAGCTGTTTTTT | CASSLPGGTGELFF
TRBD1 | TRBJ1-5 | once | TRBV6-5 | TGTGCCAGCAGCCCGACAGGGGCCAATCAGCCCCAGCATTTT | CASSPTGANQPQHF
. | TRBJ1-2 | . | TRBV5-1 | TGCGCCAGCAGCACGCTGACAGCTAACTATGGCTACACCTTC | CASSTLTANYGYTF